The 24 T cell receptor beta chains in this list originate from one sample, sequenced in a study of control samples from healthy donors and cancer patients. Repertoires were generated with immunoSEQ multiplex PCR, while TCRdb's copy carries only in-frame clones and drops some. This sample carries over 100,000 clones, more than 80% of them seen once, and the ten largest clones take roughly 2.6%. Sequenced sample: blood. The receptors were sampled from a middle-aged man in good health.

V is TRBV18 and J is TRBJ1-2; no definite D call. Trimming removed 6 bases at V and 4 bases at J, with 21 bases between. Germline CDR1 reads KGHSH; CDR2 reads LQKENI. The CDR3 is made up of 16 amino acids. The CDR3 region is CASSPGGGRDGYGYTF. DNA of the CDR3: TGTGCCAGCTCCCCCGGTGGAGGGAGGGATGGCTATGGCTACACCTTC. The full variable domain, its missing parts supplied by reference TRBV18 and TRBJ1-2, is NAGVMQNPRHLVRRRGQEARLRCSPMKGHSHVYWYRQLPEEGLKFMVYLQKENIIDESGMPKERFSAEFPKEGPSILRIQQVVRGDSAAYFCASSPGGGRDGYGYTFGSGTRLTVV.

This chain connects TRBV24-1 to TRBJ2-3; unclear D gene. Trimming removed 3 bases from V and 3 bases from J, with 6 bases in between. CDR1 and CDR2 from the germline V gene are KGHDR and SFDVKD. The CDR3 is made up of 13 amino acids. CDR3 coding DNA: TGTGCCACCAGTGATACCATGACAGATACGCAGTATTTT. This translates into CATSDTMTDTQYF.

Regarding this clone: An end of the junction differs from the germline gene, which may be a read error. This sequence joins TRBV27 and TRBJ2-1, with TRBD2 identical over 8 bases. This CDR3 comprises 17 residues. The V gene's germline CDR1 is MNHEY and CDR2 SMNVEV (reference sequence). CDR3 sequence (DNA): TGTGCCAGCAGTTCACTAGCGGCATACCTCTCCGACAATGAGCAGTTCTTC. Encoded protein: CASSSLAAYLSDNEQFF.

The rearrangement uses TRBV3-1 (or the pseudogene TRBV3-2) and TRBJ2-2; no clear D. Trimming took 3 bases from V and 7 from J, leaving 12 bases between them. Looked up from germline, CDR1 is LGHDT and CDR2 is YNNKEL (reference sequence). The CDR3 runs to 14 residues. In DNA form, the CDR3 reads TGTGCCAGCAGCCACCCAGGTGGGGTCGGGGAGCTGTTTTTT. Its protein product is CASSHPGGVGELFF.

V gene TRBV12-2 combines with J gene TRBJ2-1. TRBV12-2 is shown as a pseudogene. The CDR3 extends over 13 amino acids. The CDR3 sequence: CASRLEGLHEQFF. CDR3 DNA sequence: TGTGCAAGTCGCTTAGAAGGTCTACATGAGCAGTTCTTC.

V and J are TRBV6-1 and TRBJ1-2; weak D call: TRBD1 (5 bases). The V end lost 3 bases, the J end lost 6 bases, and 11 bases lay between the germline ends. The germline V gene has CDR1 MNHNS and CDR2 SASEGT. The CDR3 has 13 amino acids. CDR3 sequence reads: CASSERTGHGYTF. CDR3 sequence (DNA): TGTGCCAGCAGTGAGAGGACGGGGCATGGCTACACCTTC.

V gene TRBV5-1 combines with J gene TRBJ1-1; D remains unclear. The CDR3 is made up of 14 amino acids. Germline CDR1 is SGHRS and CDR2 is YFSETQ. Between the trimmed V and J ends, which lost 0 bases and 1 base, there was a span of 7 bases. CDR3 in amino acids: CASSLGAGNTEAFF. CDR3 coding DNA: TGCGCCAGCAGCTTGGGGGCCGGGAACACTGAAGCTTTCTTT.

The chain is built from TRBV5-1 and TRBJ2-5, with D hard to call. V shed 4 bases and J shed 3 bases, with 10 bases lying between them. This CDR3 is built from 13 residues. CDR1 is SGHRS, CDR2 YFSETQ, per germline. This chain's CDR3 is CASSGGRKETQYF. The CDR3 coding sequence is TGCGCCAGCAGCGGTGGACGGAAAGAGACCCAGTACTTC.

The chain employs TRBV7-2 and TRBJ2-1, with 8 bases identical to TRBD2. Germline values: CDR1 SGHTA, CDR2 FQGNSA. The CDR3 covers 15 residues. V lost 2 bases and J lost 8; bases outside the gene matches: 8. CDR3 region: CASSLSSGGADEQFF. CDR3 nucleotides: TGTGCCAGCAGCTTAAGTTCGGGGGGGGCCGATGAGCAGTTCTTC.

This chain connects TRBV3-1 (or the pseudogene TRBV3-2) to TRBJ2-1; 11 nucleotides agree with TRBD2. Trimming took 1 base from V and 9 from J; bases not matched to a gene: 5. The CDR3 has 15 amino acids. The germline V gene has CDR1 LGHDT and CDR2 YNNKEL (reference sequence). CDR3: CASSQASGGSSEQFF. CDR3 nucleotides: TGTGCCAGCAGCCAAGCTAGCGGGGGGTCTAGTGAGCAGTTCTTC.

This clone was seen a single time. J is TRBJ2-4 and V is TRBV3-1 (or the pseudogene TRBV3-2); TRBD1 agrees at 7 bases. The CDR3 contains 15 residues. Germline trimming cut 4 bases from V and 2 bases from J; bases unmatched to any gene: 5. Germline V lookup: CDR1 LGHDT, CDR2 YNNKEL (reference sequence). CDR3: CASSLRQGSKNIQYF. The CDR3 DNA is TGTGCCAGCAGCCTAAGACAGGGCTCCAAAAACATTCAGTACTTC.

For the CDR3, the DNA is TGTGCCAGCAGTTACTCGGGGGGGAACACTGAAGCTTTCTTT. As protein: CASSYSGGNTEAFF. This chain links TRBV6-6 with TRBJ1-1; a weak D match, TRBD1 (5 bases). The CDR3 is 14 amino acids. The germline V gene has CDR1 MNHNY and CDR2 SVGAGI (reference sequence). Trimming removed 0 bases from V and 1 base from J, with 6 bases in between.

V usage is TRBV5-6 and J usage is TRBJ1-1, with D possibly TRBD1 on 6 matching bases. The V end was cut by 4 bases, the J end by 12 bases, with 13 bases between. The CDR3 is made up of 11 amino acids. The germline V gene encodes CDR1 SGHDT and CDR2 YYEEEE. The CDR3 loop reads CASSLGDKPFF. For the CDR3, the DNA is TGTGCCAGCAGCCTCGGGGACAAGCCTTTCTTT.

The chain has TRBV7-9 and TRBJ1-6, with 7 bases matching TRBD1. The CDR3 contains 15 residues. V dropped 8 bases and J dropped 7; count of bases not matched to a gene: 11. The germline CDR1 and CDR2 sequences are SEHNR and FQNEAQ (reference sequence). The CDR3 sequence is CASWRGGDLNSPLHF. Here the CDR3 DNA reads TGTGCCAGCTGGCGAGGGGGCGACCTCAATTCACCCCTCCACTTT.

The chain combines TRBV2 with TRBJ2-4, with 10 bases fitting TRBD1. After removal of 4 bases from V and 7 bases from J, the junction contained 4 bases not matched to a gene. CDR3 size: 14 residues. The germline gives CDR1 SNHLY, CDR2 FYNNEI. The CDR3 nucleotides are TGTGCCAGCAGTGTAGACAGGGGGCTGAACATTCAGTACTTC. Translation: CASSVDRGLNIQYF.

The J gene is TRBJ1-5, the V gene TRBV27; 7 bases align to TRBD1. Germline CDR1 and CDR2: MNHEY and SMNVEV (reference sequence). The CDR3 consists of 15 residues. Germline trimming cut 10 bases from V and 0 bases from J; bases unmatched to any gene: 9. The CDR3 DNA reads TGTGCCACCCAACAGGGGTTCAATAGCAATCAGCCCCAGCATTTT. Amino acids: CATQQGFNSNQPQHF.

The rearrangement links TRBV4-2 to TRBJ2-7; the D is unclear. The CDR3 loop spans 14 amino acids. V was cut by 0 bases and J by 1 base, with 7 bases left in between. CDR1 and CDR2 (germline): LGHNA, YNFKEQ. The DNA for the CDR3 is TGTGCCAGCAGCCAAGATTGGCAGTCCTACGAGCAGTACTTC. It yields the protein CASSQDWQSYEQYF.

The chain recombines TRBV11-2 with TRBJ1-1; possibly TRBD1 for D (5 bases). V shed 5 bases and J shed 4 bases, with 14 bases lying between them. Germline V gene lookup returns CDR1 SGHAT and CDR2 FQNNGV. This CDR3 has 14 residues. Here the CDR3 reads CASSTRTSPTEAFF. The CDR3 bases are TGTGCCAGCAGCACACGGACATCCCCCACTGAAGCTTTCTTT.

The chain links TRBV28 to TRBJ2-1; TRBD1 matches at 9 bases. Germline-derived CDR1 and CDR2 are MDHEN and SYDVKM. Trimming removed 6 bases from V and 9 bases from J; junction bases left unmatched: 6. The CDR3 runs to 13 residues. The CDR3 sequence: CASRGQGTGEQFF. In DNA, the CDR3 is TGTGCCAGCAGGGGACAGGGTACCGGTGAGCAGTTCTTC.

The chain combines TRBV11-2 with TRBJ2-5; D gene uncertain. Looked up from germline, CDR1 is SGHAT and CDR2 is FQNNGV. This CDR3 comprises 14 residues. V lost 0 bases and J 3 bases, leaving 8 bases between the germline ends. In nucleotides, the CDR3 is TGTGCCAGCAGCTTAGAGGTGGTGGAAGAGACCCAGTACTTC. It translates to CASSLEVVEETQYF.

This clone was counted between two and nine times. The V call is TRBV11-3, the J call TRBJ2-1; TRBD1 aligns across 10 bases. After removal of 5 bases from V and 6 bases from J, the junction contained 7 bases not matched to a gene. CDR3 length: 15 residues. The germline CDR1 and CDR2 sequences are SGHNT and YENEEA. CDR3 nucleotides: TGTGCCAGCAGCACCCGGGACAGGGGACTCAATGAGCAGTTCTTC. Amino acids: CASSTRDRGLNEQFF. Looking up the rest from reference TRBV11-3 and TRBJ2-1 gives the full variable domain: EAGVVQSPRYKIIEKKQPVAFWCNPISGHNTLYWYLQNLGQGPELLIRYENEEAVDDSQLPKDRFSAERLKGVDSTLKIQPAELGDSAVYLCASSTRDRGLNEQFFGPGTRLTVL.

The rearrangement uses TRBV9 and TRBJ2-1; 10 positions match TRBD2. CDR3 length: 15 residues. V dropped 4 bases and J dropped 6; count of bases not matched to a gene: 7. Per the germline V gene, CDR1 is SGDLS and CDR2 is YYNGEE. The CDR3 protein is CASSPRAGGTNEQFF. The CDR3 bases are TGTGCCAGCAGCCCCCGAGCGGGGGGGACCAATGAGCAGTTCTTC.

This chain uses TRBV2 with TRBJ2-3; 15 bases line up with TRBD2. The CDR3 is made up of 16 amino acids. Per germline, CDR1 SNHLY and CDR2 FYNNEI. V dropped 8 bases and J dropped 6; count of bases not matched to a gene: 9. The CDR3 protein is CASEYRTSGGADTQYF. DNA for the CDR3: TGTGCCAGCGAGTACCGGACTAGCGGGGGGGCGGATACGCAGTATTTT.

This sequence joins TRBV3-1 (or the pseudogene TRBV3-2) and TRBJ2-2; D unclear. This CDR3 contains 14 residues. Trimming removed 7 bases at V and 6 bases at J, with 15 bases between. CDR1 is LGHDT and CDR2 is YNNKEL in the germline V gene (reference sequence). The CDR3 region is CASMKGLGPGELFF. CDR3 nucleotides: TGTGCCAGCATGAAGGGTTTGGGCCCCGGGGAGCTGTTTTTT.